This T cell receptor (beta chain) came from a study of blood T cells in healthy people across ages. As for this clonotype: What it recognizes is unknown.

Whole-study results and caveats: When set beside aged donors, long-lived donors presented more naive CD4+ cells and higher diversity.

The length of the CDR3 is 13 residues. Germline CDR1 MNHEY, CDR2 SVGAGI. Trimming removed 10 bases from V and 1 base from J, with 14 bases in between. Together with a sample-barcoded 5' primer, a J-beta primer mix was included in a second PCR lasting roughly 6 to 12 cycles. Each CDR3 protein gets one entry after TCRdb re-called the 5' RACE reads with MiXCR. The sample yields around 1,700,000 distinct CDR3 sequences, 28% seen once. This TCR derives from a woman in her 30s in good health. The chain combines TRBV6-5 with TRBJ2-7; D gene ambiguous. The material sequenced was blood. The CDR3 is CATTRLGSYEQYF. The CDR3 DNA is TGTGCCACCACTCGATTGGGGTCCTACGAGCAGTACTTC.